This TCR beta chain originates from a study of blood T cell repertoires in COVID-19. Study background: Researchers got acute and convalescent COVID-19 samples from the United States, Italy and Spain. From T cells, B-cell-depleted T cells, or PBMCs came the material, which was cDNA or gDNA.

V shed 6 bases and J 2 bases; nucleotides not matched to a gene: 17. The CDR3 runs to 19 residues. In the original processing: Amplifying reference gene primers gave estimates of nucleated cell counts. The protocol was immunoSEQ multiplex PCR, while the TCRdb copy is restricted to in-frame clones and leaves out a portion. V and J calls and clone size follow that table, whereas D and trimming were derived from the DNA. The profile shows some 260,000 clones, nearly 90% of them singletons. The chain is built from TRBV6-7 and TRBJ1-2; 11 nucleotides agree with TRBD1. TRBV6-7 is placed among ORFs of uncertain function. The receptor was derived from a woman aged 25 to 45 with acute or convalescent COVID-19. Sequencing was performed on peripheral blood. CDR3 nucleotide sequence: TGTGCCAGCAGCTCCCGGGGACAGGGGGATGACAGTATCAACTATGGCTACACCTTC. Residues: CASSSRGQGDDSINYGYTF.